Following are 15 T cell receptor beta chains from one sample sequenced in a study of blood T cell repertoires in COVID-19. Assay: immunoSEQ multiplex PCR; the TCRdb copy retains only in-frame clones and omits some. This sample carries about 160,000 clones, about 93% of them seen once, and the ten largest clones take roughly 5%. Input material: peripheral blood. These receptors all come from a woman between 50 and 59 years old with acute or convalescent COVID-19.

J is TRBJ2-3 and V is TRBV6-5; D gene uncertain. The CDR3 length is 15 residues. Germline V gives CDR1 MNHEY, CDR2 SVGAGI. Trimming took 0 bases from V and 1 from J, leaving 8 bases between them. The CDR3 DNA reads as TGTGCCAGCAGTTACTCCCCTCTAGGCACAGATACGCAGTATTTT. It codes for CASSYSPLGTDTQYF.

This clone was seen just once. CDR3 loop: CASSNRAGRFNYGYTF. The CDR3 DNA sequence: TGTGCCAGCAGCAACCGGGCAGGGCGGTTTAACTATGGCTACACCTTC. The chain employs TRBV13 and TRBJ1-2, with D maybe TRBD1 (5 bases). The V end lost 5 bases, the J end lost 1 base, and 17 bases lay between the germline ends. The CDR3 has 16 residues. Germline V gene lookup returns CDR1 PRHDT and CDR2 FYEKMQ (reference sequence).

This clone turned up a few times. The rearrangement uses TRBV28 and TRBJ1-1, with D perhaps matching TRBD1 (6 bases). Germline values: CDR1 MDHEN, CDR2 SYDVKM. There are 17 residues in the CDR3. Trimming cost V 2 bases and J 1 base, with 17 bases left between them. CDR3 region: CASSLRALDRKNTEAFF. The CDR3 DNA sequence: TGTGCCAGCAGTTTAAGGGCCCTTGACAGGAAGAACACTGAAGCTTTCTTT.

The chain employs TRBV15 and TRBJ2-5, with a weak D call TRBD1 (5 bases). Per germline, CDR1 LNHNV and CDR2 YYDKDF (reference sequence). The CDR3 runs 15 residues. V was pared by 0 bases and J by 3 bases, with 11 bases between. The CDR3 DNA reads as TGTGCCACCAGCAGAGAGCAGGGTCCGGAAGAGACCCAGTACTTC. It codes for CATSREQGPEETQYF. The full variable domain, its missing parts supplied by reference TRBV15 and TRBJ2-5, is DAMVIQNPRYQVTQFGKPVTLSCSQTLNHNVMYWYQQKSSQAPKLLFHYYDKDFNNEADTPDNFQSRRPNTSFCFLDIRSPGLGDTAMYLCATSREQGPEETQYFGPGTRLLVL.

The chain carries TRBV2 and TRBJ1-5; D gene ambiguous. CDR1 is SNHLY and CDR2 is FYNNEI in the germline V gene. The V end lost 2 bases, the J end lost 5 bases, and 10 bases lay between the germline ends. There are 14 residues in the CDR3. The CDR3 DNA reads TGTGCCAGCAGTGAACTAAAAAGAGATCAGCCCCAGCATTTT. Translating it yields CASSELKRDQPQHF. The complete variable domain, with remaining parts taken from reference TRBV2 and TRBJ1-5, reads EPEVTQTPSHQVTQMGQEVILRCVPISNHLYFYWYRQILGQKVEFLVSFYNNEISEKSEIFDDQFSVERPDGSNFTLKIRSTKLEDSAMYFCASSELKRDQPQHFGDGTRLSIL.

This clone was recorded only once. The rearrangement links TRBV7-2 to TRBJ2-1; 12 positions match TRBD2. This CDR3 comprises 15 residues. The J segment lost 8 bases and the V segment lost 2 bases, leaving 4 bases of the junction unmatched. The V gene's germline CDR1 is SGHTA and CDR2 FQGNSA. This CDR3 is CASSLLAGGPHEQFF. The CDR3 bases are TGTGCCAGCAGCTTACTAGCGGGAGGGCCCCATGAGCAGTTCTTC.

V gene TRBV27 combines with J gene TRBJ2-7; possible D gene TRBD1, 6 bases. Trimming pared 2 bases from V and 5 bases from J, leaving 10 bases between. The CDR3 spans 13 residues. Germline V CDR1 and CDR2: MNHEY, SMNVEV (reference sequence). The CDR3 protein is CASSLQQGNEQYF. DNA for the CDR3: TGTGCCAGCAGTTTACAACAGGGAAACGAGCAGTACTTC.

V gene TRBV11-3 combines with J gene TRBJ1-3; 8 bases match TRBD1. V lost 5 bases, J lost 4 bases, and 7 bases stayed unmatched. The CDR3 has 15 residues. Germline values: CDR1 SGHNT, CDR2 YENEEA. The CDR3 region is CASSPGQGPGNTIYF. As DNA, the CDR3 is TGTGCCAGCAGCCCCGGACAGGGTCCCGGAAACACCATATATTTT.

The chain has TRBV9 and TRBJ1-2; D is ambiguous. Germline V gives CDR1 SGDLS, CDR2 YYNGEE. CDR3 size: 14 residues. V was shortened by 0 bases and J by 4 bases, with 10 bases between the two germline ends. CDR3 sequence: CASSVDGSAYGYTF. As DNA, the CDR3 is TGTGCCAGCAGCGTAGACGGCAGCGCCTATGGCTACACCTTC.

The genes are TRBV3-1 (or the pseudogene TRBV3-2) and TRBJ1-3, with 8 bases that match TRBD1. Unmatched junction bases numbered 6, after V lost 6 bases and J lost 2 bases. CDR1 is LGHDT and CDR2 is YNNKEL in the germline V gene (reference sequence). The CDR3 sequence is 15 residues long. In DNA form, the CDR3 reads TGTGCCAGCAGACTACAGGGGGGGCCTGGAAACACCATATATTTT. Protein sequence: CASRLQGGPGNTIYF.

The chain recombines TRBV5-1 with TRBJ2-2, with D perhaps matching TRBD1 (6 bases). Per germline, CDR1 SGHRS and CDR2 YFSETQ. CDR3 length: 16 residues. The V end was cut by 3 bases, the J end by 1 base, with 13 bases between. The CDR3 protein is CASSWKTGWNTGELFF. CDR3 coding DNA: TGCGCCAGCAGCTGGAAGACAGGATGGAACACCGGGGAGCTGTTTTTT.

The chain has TRBV28 and TRBJ1-5; D remains unclear. V dropped 10 bases and J dropped 3 bases, with 16 bases sitting between them. The germline CDR1 and CDR2 sequences are MDHEN and SYDVKM. This CDR3 has 14 residues. For the CDR3, the DNA is TGTGCCATCAACGTCGGGTCATTCAATCAGCCCCAGCATTTT. Translating it yields CAINVGSFNQPQHF.

As to this clone: Within the sample, other DNA sequences also encode this same CDR3. The chain combines TRBV18 with TRBJ1-1; D ambiguous. Germline V gene data show CDR1 as KGHSH and CDR2 as LQKENI. V dropped 2 bases and J dropped 2 bases, with 6 bases sitting between them. The CDR3 sequence is 13 residues long. CDR3: CASSPAVNTEAFF. The DNA of the CDR3 is TGTGCCAGCTCACCAGCGGTAAACACTGAAGCTTTCTTT.

Only one count was recorded for this clone. The CDR3 region has the DNA TGTGCCAGCAGTTACTCCGCCGGGGGACAGGGAGCTTTCTTT. As protein: CASSYSAGGQGAFF. The chain joins TRBV6-6 to TRBJ1-1, with TRBD1 matching over 9 bases. This CDR3 spans 14 amino acids. The germline CDR1 and CDR2 sequences are MNHNY and SVGAGI (reference sequence). The junction had 6 bases not matched to a gene; V was cut back by 0 bases and J by 10 bases.

The chain uses TRBV6-4 and TRBJ2-1; TRBD2 matches at 10 bases. The germline V gene encodes CDR1 MRHNA and CDR2 SNTAGT. Trimming removed 2 bases from V and 3 bases from J; junction bases left unmatched: 10. CDR3 length equals 18 residues. The CDR3 bases are TGTGCCAGCAGTGACCCCCTCGGGAGCGGGAGGGGCTACAATGAGCAGTTCTTC. This encodes CASSDPLGSGRGYNEQFF.